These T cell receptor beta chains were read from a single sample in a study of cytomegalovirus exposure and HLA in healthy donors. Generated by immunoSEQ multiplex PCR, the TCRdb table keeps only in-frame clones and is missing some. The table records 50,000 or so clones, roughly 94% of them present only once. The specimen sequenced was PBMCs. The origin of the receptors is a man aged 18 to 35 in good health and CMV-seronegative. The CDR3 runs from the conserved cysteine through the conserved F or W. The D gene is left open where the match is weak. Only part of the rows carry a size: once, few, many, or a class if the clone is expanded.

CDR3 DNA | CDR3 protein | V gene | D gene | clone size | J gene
TGTGCCAGCAGCCGGACTAGCGGAACCTACGAGCAGTACTTC | CASSRTSGTYEQYF | TRBV7-9 | TRBD2 | NA | TRBJ2-7
TGCGCCAGCAGTTTATTTGGGACTAGCGGGATAGATGATACGCAGTATTTT | CASSLFGTSGIDDTQYF | TRBV5-1 | TRBD2 | NA | TRBJ2-3
TGCGCCAGCAGCCAATCCGGGACAGGGAAAGATACGCAGTATTTT | CASSQSGTGKDTQYF | TRBV4-3 | TRBD1 | NA | TRBJ2-3
TGTGCCACCACCGGAGGGTTAAGAGGCGAGCAGTTCTTC | CATTGGLRGEQFF | TRBV28 | NA | once | TRBJ2-1
TGTGCCAGCAGGCTCCCCGGGACAGGGAACGAAAAACTGTTTTTT | CASRLPGTGNEKLFF | TRBV11-2 | TRBD1 | NA | TRBJ1-4
TGTGCCAGCAGTGTTGGACTAGGAGGGGGGTCCTACAATGAGCAGTTCTTC | CASSVGLGGGSYNEQFF | TRBV28 | NA | once | TRBJ2-1
TGTGCCAGCGAGGCCATCTCTGGAAACACCATATATTTT | CASEAISGNTIYF | TRBV5-6 | NA | NA | TRBJ1-3
TGTGCCAGCAGCCGGGTAGGCCGATCCTCTGGAAACACCATATATTTT | CASSRVGRSSGNTIYF | TRBV28 | NA | NA | TRBJ1-3
TGTGCCAGCGGCCAGCGGGAGGCCAACGAGCAGTACTTC | CASGQREANEQYF | TRBV6-6 | TRBD2 | once | TRBJ2-7
TGCAGCGTCCGAAGGGGCACGGACACCGGGGAGCTGTTTTTT | CSVRRGTDTGELFF | TRBV29-1 | NA | NA | TRBJ2-2
TGTGCCAGCAGCTTAGATCCAAAAGAGACCCAGTACTTC | CASSLDPKETQYF | TRBV13 | NA | NA | TRBJ2-5
TGTGCCAGCAGTTCCGGACAGGGAGTTGCAACTAATGAAAAACTGTTTTTT | CASSSGQGVATNEKLFF | TRBV27 | TRBD1 | once | TRBJ1-4
TGTGCCTGGAAAAGGCGGGTGAACACTGAAGCTTTCTTT | CAWKRRVNTEAFF | TRBV30 | NA | NA | TRBJ1-1
TGTGCCATCAGTAGCCACGGGATCTATGGCTACACCTTC | CAISSHGIYGYTF | TRBV10-3 | NA | once | TRBJ1-2
TGTGCCATCAGTGAGAATATAGCGGGAGATACGGATACGCAGTATTTT | CAISENIAGDTDTQYF | TRBV10-3 | TRBD2 | NA | TRBJ2-3
TGTGCCAGCAGTGAATTGGGAGGTGGACAGCCCCAGCATTTT | CASSELGGGQPQHF | TRBV25-1 | NA | NA | TRBJ1-5
TGTGCCAGCAGTTCCCCCCAACTCAGGTCCGGTGAGCAGTTCTTC | CASSSPQLRSGEQFF | TRBV28 | NA | NA | TRBJ2-1
TGTGCCAGCAGCGAGGGATCTGGGGGCTACACCTTC | CASSEGSGGYTF | TRBV28 | NA | NA | TRBJ1-2
TGCGCCAGCAGCTTGGAAGGACAGGCCACTGAAGCTTTCTTT | CASSLEGQATEAFF | TRBV5-1 | TRBD1 | NA | TRBJ1-1
TGTGCCAGCAGCTTGGTTACGAGCTCCTACAATGAGCAGTTCTTC | CASSLVTSSYNEQFF | TRBV5-5 | NA | NA | TRBJ2-1
TGTGCCTGGAGGGAACAGGGTAGATCCTCGAACACTGAAGCTTTCTTT | CAWREQGRSSNTEAFF | TRBV30 | NA | NA | TRBJ1-1
TGTGCCAGTAGTATACGGACAGGCGCCAATGAAAAACTGTTTTTT | CASSIRTGANEKLFF | TRBV19 | TRBD1 | NA | TRBJ1-4
TGCGCCAGCAGCTTGGAGGAGAACTATGGCTACACCTTC | CASSLEENYGYTF | TRBV5-1 | NA | NA | TRBJ1-2
TGTGCCAGCAGCGTTGGACAGGGAGGGAGAACTGAAGCTTTCTTT | CASSVGQGGRTEAFF | TRBV6-5 | TRBD1 | NA | TRBJ1-1
TGTGCCAGCAGCGCGACCCTCTACGCCGCTTCTGCGGGAGATGACACCGGGGAGCTGTTTTTT | CASSATLYAASAGDDTGELFF | TRBV28 | TRBD2 | NA | TRBJ2-2
TGTGCCAGCAAGGGGGCCGGGGAGCTGTTTTTT | CASKGAGELFF | TRBV2 | NA | NA | TRBJ2-2
TGTGCCAGCAGAGGGGACATGAGACAAGAGACCCAGTACTTC | CASRGDMRQETQYF | TRBV6-1 | NA | NA | TRBJ2-5
TGTGCCAGCAGCGTTACCGGGACAGGGGGCCACGGGGAGCTGTTTTTT | CASSVTGTGGHGELFF | TRBV9 | TRBD1 | NA | TRBJ2-2
TGTGCCTGGAGTGATACGGCCACGCGGGAGCAGTACTTC | CAWSDTATREQYF | TRBV30 | NA | NA | TRBJ2-7